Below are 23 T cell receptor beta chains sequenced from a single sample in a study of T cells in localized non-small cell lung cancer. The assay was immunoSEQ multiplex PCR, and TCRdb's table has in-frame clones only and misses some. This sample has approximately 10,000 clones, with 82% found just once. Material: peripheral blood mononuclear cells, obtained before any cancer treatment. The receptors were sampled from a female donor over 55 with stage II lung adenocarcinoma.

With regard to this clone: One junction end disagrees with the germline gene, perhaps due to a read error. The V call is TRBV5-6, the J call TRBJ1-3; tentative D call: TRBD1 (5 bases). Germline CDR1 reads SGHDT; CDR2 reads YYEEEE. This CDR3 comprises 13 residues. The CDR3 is CASSGALGGVHIF. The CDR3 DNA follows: TGTGCCAGCAGCGGGGCCCTTGGCGGGGTACATATATTT.

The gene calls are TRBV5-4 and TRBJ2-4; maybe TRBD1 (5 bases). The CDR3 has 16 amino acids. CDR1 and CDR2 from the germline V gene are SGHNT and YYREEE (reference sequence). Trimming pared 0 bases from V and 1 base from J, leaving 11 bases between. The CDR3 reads CASSLGGAGAKNIQYF. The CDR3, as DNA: TGTGCCAGCAGCTTGGGGGGCGCTGGGGCCAAAAACATTCAGTACTTC.

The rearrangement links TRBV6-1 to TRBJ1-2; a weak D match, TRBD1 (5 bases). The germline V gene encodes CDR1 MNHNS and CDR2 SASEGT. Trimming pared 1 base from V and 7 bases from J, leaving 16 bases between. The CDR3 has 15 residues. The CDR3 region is CASSEGPSWGLGYTF. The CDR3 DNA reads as TGTGCCAGCAGTGAAGGTCCCAGTTGGGGCCTTGGCTACACCTTC.

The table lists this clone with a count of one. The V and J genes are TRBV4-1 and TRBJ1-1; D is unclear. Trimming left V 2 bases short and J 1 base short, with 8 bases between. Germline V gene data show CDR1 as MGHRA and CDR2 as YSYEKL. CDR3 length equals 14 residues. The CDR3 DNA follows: TGCGCCAGCAGCCAACGGTACGGGAACACTGAAGCTTTCTTT. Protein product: CASSQRYGNTEAFF.

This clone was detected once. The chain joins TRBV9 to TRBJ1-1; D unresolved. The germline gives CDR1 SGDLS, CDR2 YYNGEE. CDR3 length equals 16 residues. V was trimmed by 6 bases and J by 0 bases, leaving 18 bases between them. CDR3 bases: TGTGCCAGCACCCCCCTGAAGGGCCTAATGAACACTGAAGCTTTCTTT. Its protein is CASTPLKGLMNTEAFF.

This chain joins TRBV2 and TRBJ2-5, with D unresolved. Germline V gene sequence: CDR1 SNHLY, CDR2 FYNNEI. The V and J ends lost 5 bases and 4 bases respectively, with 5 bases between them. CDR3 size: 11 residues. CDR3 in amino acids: CASSSTETQYF. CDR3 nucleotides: TGTGCCAGCAGTTCGACAGAGACCCAGTACTTC.

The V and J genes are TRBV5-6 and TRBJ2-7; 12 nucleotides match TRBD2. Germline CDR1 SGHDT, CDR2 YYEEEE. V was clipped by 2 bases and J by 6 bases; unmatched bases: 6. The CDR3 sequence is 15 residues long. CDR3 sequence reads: CASSFLVTSGSEQYF. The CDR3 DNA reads TGTGCCAGCAGCTTTTTGGTGACTAGCGGGAGCGAGCAGTACTTC.

For the CDR3, the DNA is TGTGCCAGCAGCTTGGAGGTGCTAGCGGGATACAATGAGCAGTTCTTC. Translated: CASSLEVLAGYNEQFF. The J gene is TRBJ2-1, the V gene TRBV5-4; 9 nucleotides match TRBD2. There are 16 residues in the CDR3. V lost 0 bases, J lost 4 bases, and 5 bases stayed unmatched. Germline-derived CDR1 and CDR2 are SGHNT and YYREEE (reference sequence). The full variable domain, with the rest looked up from reference TRBV5-4 and TRBJ2-1, is ETGVTQSPTHLIKTRGQQVTLRCSSQSGHNTVSWYQQALGQGPQFIFQYYREEENGRGNFPPRFSGLQFPNYSSELNVNALELDDSALYLCASSLEVLAGYNEQFFGPGTRLTVL.

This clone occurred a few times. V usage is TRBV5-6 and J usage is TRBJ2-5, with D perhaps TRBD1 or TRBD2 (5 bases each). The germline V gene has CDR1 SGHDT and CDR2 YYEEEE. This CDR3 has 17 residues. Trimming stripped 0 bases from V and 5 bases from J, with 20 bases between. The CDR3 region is CASSLVLGGSGTETQYF. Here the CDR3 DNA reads TGTGCCAGCAGCTTGGTACTTGGCGGTTCGGGGACGGAGACCCAGTACTTC.

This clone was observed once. For the CDR3, the DNA is TGTGCCAGCAGTTACGAACAGGGATATGAGACCCAGTACTTC. Its protein is CASSYEQGYETQYF. This chain links TRBV6-5 with TRBJ2-5; D might be TRBD1 (6 bases). The germline V gene encodes CDR1 MNHEY and CDR2 SVGAGI. The V end was cut by 2 bases, the J end by 5 bases, with 12 bases between. The CDR3 contains 14 residues.

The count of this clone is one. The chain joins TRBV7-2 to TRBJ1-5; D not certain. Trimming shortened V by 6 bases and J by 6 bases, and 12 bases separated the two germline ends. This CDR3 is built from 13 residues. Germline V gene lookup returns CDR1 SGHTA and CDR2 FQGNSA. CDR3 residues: CASSQAGGQPQHF. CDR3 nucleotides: TGTGCCAGCAGTCAGGCCGGCGGTCAGCCCCAGCATTTT.

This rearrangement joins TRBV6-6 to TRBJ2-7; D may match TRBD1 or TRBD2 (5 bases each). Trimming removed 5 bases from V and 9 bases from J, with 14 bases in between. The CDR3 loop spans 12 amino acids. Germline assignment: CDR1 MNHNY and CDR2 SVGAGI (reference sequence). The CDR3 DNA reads TGTGCCAGCAGTCCTGGGACCGAACGGCAGTACTTC. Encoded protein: CASSPGTERQYF.

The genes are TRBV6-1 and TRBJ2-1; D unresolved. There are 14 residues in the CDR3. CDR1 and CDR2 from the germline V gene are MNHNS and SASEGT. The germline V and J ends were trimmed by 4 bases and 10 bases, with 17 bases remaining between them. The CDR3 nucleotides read TGTGCCAGCAGTGCACTACGATTCGAAGGGGAGCAGTTCTTC. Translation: CASSALRFEGEQFF.

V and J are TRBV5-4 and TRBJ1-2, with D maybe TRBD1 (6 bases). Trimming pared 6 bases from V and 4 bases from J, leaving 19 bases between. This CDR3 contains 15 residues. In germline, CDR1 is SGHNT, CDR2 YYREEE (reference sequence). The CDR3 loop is CASTFQGGRVYGYTF. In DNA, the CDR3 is TGTGCCAGCACTTTCCAAGGGGGGCGAGTCTATGGCTACACCTTC.

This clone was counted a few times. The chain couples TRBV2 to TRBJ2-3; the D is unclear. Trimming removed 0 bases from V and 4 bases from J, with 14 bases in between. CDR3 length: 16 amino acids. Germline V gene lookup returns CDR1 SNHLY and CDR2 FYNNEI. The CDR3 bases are TGTGCCAGCAGTGAAGCCTTCTCACGGTTGGCAGATACGCAGTATTTT. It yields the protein CASSEAFSRLADTQYF.

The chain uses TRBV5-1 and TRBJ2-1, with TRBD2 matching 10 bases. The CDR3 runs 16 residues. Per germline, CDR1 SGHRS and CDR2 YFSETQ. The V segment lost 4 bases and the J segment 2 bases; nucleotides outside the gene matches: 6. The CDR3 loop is CASSTGTSEAYNEQFF. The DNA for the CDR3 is TGCGCCAGCAGCACGGGGACTAGCGAAGCCTACAATGAGCAGTTCTTC.

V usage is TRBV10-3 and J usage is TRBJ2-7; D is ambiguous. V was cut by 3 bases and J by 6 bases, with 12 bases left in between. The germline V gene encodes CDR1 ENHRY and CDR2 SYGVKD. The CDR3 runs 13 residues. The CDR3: CAISERSPGEQYF. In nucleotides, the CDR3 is TGTGCCATCAGTGAAAGGAGCCCGGGCGAGCAGTACTTC.

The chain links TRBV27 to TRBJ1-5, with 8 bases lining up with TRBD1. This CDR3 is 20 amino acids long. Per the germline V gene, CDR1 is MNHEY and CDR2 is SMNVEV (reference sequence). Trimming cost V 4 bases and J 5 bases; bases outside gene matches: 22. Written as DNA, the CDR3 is TGTGCCAGCAGTTATACAGGGGGAAGGATAGAGGCGGGGGCTGATCAGCCCCAGCATTTT. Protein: CASSYTGGRIEAGADQPQHF.

CDR3 nucleotides: TGTGCCAGCAGCCTGGACAGGATCTATGGCTACACCTTC. Translation gives CASSLDRIYGYTF. The genes are TRBV6-5 and TRBJ1-2, with 7 bases fitting TRBD1. Germline loops: CDR1 MNHEY, CDR2 SVGAGI. V lost 6 bases, J lost 4 bases, and 5 bases stayed unmatched. The CDR3 length is 13 residues.

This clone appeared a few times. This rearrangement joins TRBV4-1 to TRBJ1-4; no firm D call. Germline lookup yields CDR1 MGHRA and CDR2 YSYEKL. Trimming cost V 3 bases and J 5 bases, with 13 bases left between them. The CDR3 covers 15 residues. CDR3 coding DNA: TGCGCCAGCAGCCACCGACTGCAACCGAATGAAAAACTGTTTTTT. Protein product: CASSHRLQPNEKLFF.

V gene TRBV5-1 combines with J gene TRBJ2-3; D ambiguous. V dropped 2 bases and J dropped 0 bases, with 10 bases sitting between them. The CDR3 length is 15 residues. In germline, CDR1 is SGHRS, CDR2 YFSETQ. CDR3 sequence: CASSFHRASTDTQYF. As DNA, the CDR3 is TGCGCCAGCAGCTTTCACAGAGCTAGCACAGATACGCAGTATTTT.

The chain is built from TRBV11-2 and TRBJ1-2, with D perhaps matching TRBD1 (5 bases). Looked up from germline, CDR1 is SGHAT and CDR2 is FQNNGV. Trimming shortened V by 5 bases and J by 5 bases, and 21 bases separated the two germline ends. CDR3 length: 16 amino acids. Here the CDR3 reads CASSGEAGRLGYGYTF. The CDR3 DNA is TGTGCCAGCAGCGGGGAGGCGGGACGGCTAGGGTATGGCTACACCTTC.

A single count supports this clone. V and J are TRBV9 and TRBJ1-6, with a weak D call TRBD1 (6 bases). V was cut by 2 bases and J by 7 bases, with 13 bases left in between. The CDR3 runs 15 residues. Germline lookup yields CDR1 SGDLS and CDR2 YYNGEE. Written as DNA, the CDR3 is TGTGCCAGCAGCGTTGTACCGGGACAAAATTCACCCCTCCACTTT. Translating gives CASSVVPGQNSPLHF.